This TCR beta chain was identified in a study of blood T cell repertoires in COVID-19. Turning to the study itself: There were acute and convalescent COVID-19 samples, and they came from the United States, Italy and Spain.

In the authors' methods: Amplification of reference gene primers provided the estimated nucleated cell counts. The method was immunoSEQ multiplex PCR; TCRdb's version includes in-frame clones alone and lacks a portion of them. The V and J calls and clone size come from that table; D and trimming were worked out from the DNA. The sample lists a few hundred thousand clones, roughly 91% seen once, with under 5% in the top ten. Self-reported history from a screening survey and questionnaire set each donor's cohort. Two negative PCRs, clearance, or symptom resolution were required of recovered Cohort 3 donors. The sequenced sample was PBMCs or T cells enriched from blood (not recorded which). The source is a woman under 40 who had recovered from COVID-19.

The CDR3 DNA reads TGTGCCAGCAGCTTGGGACAGGGGGCGCGGACTGAAGCTTTCTTT. Its translation is CASSLGQGARTEAFF. V is TRBV7-6 and J is TRBJ1-1, with 12 bases fitting TRBD1. The CDR3 runs to 15 residues. Germline V lookup: CDR1 SGHVS, CDR2 FNYEAQ. J gave up 5 bases and V 3 bases, and 4 bases lay outside the gene matches.